Included here is one TCR beta chain sequence, with context. This clone was recorded only once. Its antigen remains undetermined. Qualities for individual bases were not recorded, and no much larger clone is one base off. The sample originates from a study of blood T cell repertoires in COVID-19 (TCRdb year 2020). Broadly, across the study: Collaborator samples came from the United States, Italy and Spain and covered acute and convalescent phases of COVID-19. The prospective study material was composed of cDNA or gDNA derived from T cells, B-cell-depleted T cells, or PBMCs. Subjects who had been exposed to COVID-19, were actively infected with it, or had recovered from it provided the deeply sampled blood TCRbeta repertoires that made up the dataset. The repertoires were released in a freely available public database intended as a resource for research on the immune response to SARS-CoV-2. Samples came from the ongoing ImmuneRACE study (first 160 participants) plus 1,254 subjects from 6 global collaborators. Sample metadata almost always included a de-identified subject ID, COVID-19 status, age in years and sex. Where available, HLA class I and class II types were obtained from metadata supplied by the sample provider rather than from assay-based typing.

TCRbeta CDR3 regions were amplified from genomic DNA using the immunoSEQ Assay, a bias-controlled multiplex PCR. Processing in the source paper ran as follows. Within the assay, amplification of reference gene primers was used to estimate how many nucleated cells each sample contained. To quantify the absolute abundance of each unique TCRbeta CDR3 rearrangement, sequence reads were collapsed and filtered. For each sample, productive Simpson clonality was calculated by taking the square root of Simpson's diversity index across productive rearrangements. As stored in TCRdb, this immuneACCESS dataset retains in-frame rearrangements with V and J assigned. A fraction of the clones does not appear; measured against another copy, unresolved V genes explain less than half of the discrepancy, and the remainder lacks a known reason. That table gives V, J and clone size, and the DNA gave D and trimming. The sample has 75,000 to 85,000 clones on record, roughly four fifths of them singletons. The leading ten clones occupy over 7% of the sample.

What the research found in general, with its limitations: Clinical and demographic metadata were provided uncurated, with the amount varying by source and participant.

Collaborating institutions collected whole blood in K2EDTA tubes following their own protocols. For TCRbeta analysis, collaborator samples were shipped as frozen whole blood, as isolated PBMCs, or as DNA extracted from either sample type. Including cysteine and phenylalanine, the CDR3 has 15 amino acids. The kept DNA is CDR3 alone, 45 bases in frame from the first base. Here V drops 3 bases and J drops 5 bases, and the junction holds 4 bases not matched to any gene. CDR1 and CDR2 are read off the germline V gene (reference sequence) as SGHAT and FQDESV. The V and J segments used are TRBV11-1 and TRBJ1-6, with 7 junctional bases fitting TRBD1. This TCR was sampled from a human donor in a cohort sampled during active COVID-19. Material: peripheral blood. The CDR3 loop reads CASSFGTGDNSPLHF. The DNA reads as follows: TGTGCCAGCAGCTTCGGAACAGGGGATAATTCACCCCTCCACTTT.